A single sample is the source of the 26 T cell receptor beta chains below, sequenced in a study of T-cell reconstitution after alpha-beta-depleted transplantation in children. Unique molecular identifiers were built into the TCRbeta library. TCRdb redid the calling of the PCR reads with MiXCR, one entry per CDR3 protein. The sample shows approximately 500,000 distinct CDR3 sequences, 10% to 13% of them seen only once. The source was PBMCs, collected before TCRalphabeta/CD19-depleted stem cell transplant. The receptors derive from a child under 10 years old with inherited bone marrow failure, due to receive a stem cell transplant.

This clonotype was seen ten or more times. The gene calls are TRBV20-1 and TRBJ1-1, with a weak D call TRBD1 (6 bases). With 6 bases removed from V and 1 base from J, the gap between germline ends came to 15 bases. This CDR3 has 14 residues. The germline gives CDR1 DFQATT, CDR2 SNEGSKA (reference sequence). The CDR3 region is CSALTGTRNTEAFF. The CDR3 DNA reads TGCAGTGCCTTAACCGGGACACGGAACACTGAAGCTTTCTTT.

This clonotype was observed at least ten times. The chain has TRBV4-3 and TRBJ2-3, with 9 bases aligning to TRBD2. V was clipped by 3 bases and J by 4 bases; unmatched bases: 8. Germline V gene lookup returns CDR1 LGHNA and CDR2 YSLEER. The CDR3 spans 16 residues. The CDR3 loop reads CASSHSAGGTADTQYF. CDR3 sequence (DNA): TGCGCCAGCAGCCACTCAGCGGGAGGAACGGCAGATACGCAGTATTTT.

The DNA for the CDR3 is TGTGCCAGCAGCCAAGAGGGAAATACGCGCAGCTCCTACAATGAGCAGTTCTTC. It translates to CASSQEGNTRSSYNEQFF. This chain uses TRBV14 with TRBJ2-1; D remains unclear. The CDR3 is 18 amino acids. Germline CDR1 is SGHDN and CDR2 is FVKESK. The V gene lost 0 bases and the J gene lost 0 bases, with 15 bases spanning the gap.

This clonotype was observed at least ten times. The chain joins TRBV24-1 to TRBJ2-2; TRBD1 might be the D (6 bases). The CDR3 consists of 16 residues. In germline, CDR1 is KGHDR, CDR2 SFDVKD. V was trimmed by 0 bases and J by 4 bases, leaving 11 bases between them. The CDR3, as DNA: TGTGCCACCAGTGATTTGAACAGGGCAAGCACCGGGGAGCTGTTTTTT. Its translation is CATSDLNRASTGELFF.

The table lists this clonotype with many counts. The chain joins TRBV9 to TRBJ1-2; D is unclear. This CDR3 is built from 14 residues. V was shortened by 0 bases and J by 6 bases, with 12 bases between the two germline ends. CDR1 is SGDLS and CDR2 is YYNGEE in the germline V gene. This CDR3 is CASSVGGGNHGYTF. Here the CDR3 DNA reads TGTGCCAGCAGCGTAGGAGGAGGGAATCATGGCTACACCTTC.

This clonotype was counted many times. This sequence joins TRBV12-3 or TRBV12-4 and TRBJ2-2; a weak D match, TRBD1 (5 bases). The CDR3 consists of 15 residues. V was shortened by 3 bases and J by 4 bases, with 12 bases between the two germline ends. The CDR3 reads CASSFWAGPTGELFF. The CDR3 DNA is TGTGCCAGCAGTTTTTGGGCAGGGCCCACCGGGGAGCTGTTTTTT.

This clonotype has a count of ten or more. This chain uses TRBV28 with TRBJ2-1; maybe TRBD2 (6 bases). The V gene's germline CDR1 is MDHEN and CDR2 SYDVKM. Trimming pared 5 bases from V and 8 bases from J, leaving 19 bases between. The CDR3 spans 15 residues. The CDR3 spells CASSPPDYPRHEQFF. The CDR3 DNA reads TGTGCCAGCAGTCCCCCGGACTACCCGCGCCATGAGCAGTTCTTC.

CDR3 residues: CASKPRPLYSNQPQHF. The CDR3 region has the DNA TGTGCCAGCAAACCCAGGCCCCTCTATAGCAATCAGCCCCAGCATTTT. This chain links TRBV12-3 or TRBV12-4 with TRBJ1-5, with D hard to call. The CDR3 extends over 16 amino acids. V was trimmed by 7 bases and J by 0 bases, leaving 16 bases between them.

This chain connects TRBV4-1 to TRBJ1-2; no clear D. Looked up from germline, CDR1 is MGHRA and CDR2 is YSYEKL. V dropped 3 bases and J dropped 4 bases, with 15 bases sitting between them. This CDR3 has 15 amino acids. The DNA of the CDR3 is TGCGCCAGCAGCCATCCCGGCGGAGGCGGCTATGGCTACACCTTC. Translation gives CASSHPGGGGYGYTF.

Many counts were recorded for this clonotype. CDR3 loop: CASSAGPNQPQHF. The CDR3 DNA follows: TGTGCCAGCAGCGCGGGACCAAATCAGCCCCAGCATTTT. The chain joins TRBV9 to TRBJ1-5, with D possibly TRBD1 on 5 matching bases. The CDR3 spans 13 residues. Trimming removed 3 bases from V and 4 bases from J, with 8 bases in between. Germline V gene data show CDR1 as SGDLS and CDR2 as YYNGEE.

This clonotype was picked up many times. The genes are TRBV3-1 and TRBJ2-3; the D gene could be TRBD1 or TRBD2 (5 bases each). CDR1 is LGHDT, CDR2 YNNKEL, per germline (reference sequence). The CDR3 runs 16 residues. V gave up 2 bases and J gave up 2 bases, with 14 bases separating them. This CDR3 is CASSQLWGRNTDTQYF. CDR3 coding DNA: TGTGCCAGCAGCCAACTGTGGGGACGGAACACAGATACGCAGTATTTT.

The chain joins TRBV19 to TRBJ1-2; D gene ambiguous. The CDR3 totals 14 residues. Germline values: CDR1 LNHDA, CDR2 SQIVND (reference sequence). V lost 5 bases to trimming and J lost 3 bases, with 13 bases between them. CDR3 loop: CASSPPDGYYGYTF. The CDR3 nucleotides are TGTGCCAGTAGTCCCCCGGACGGTTACTATGGCTACACCTTC.

This clonotype was detected many times. The chain recombines TRBV7-6 with TRBJ2-1; TRBD2 matches at 7 bases. Losses at the gene ends were 5 bases for V and 4 bases for J; bases not matched to a gene: 14. The CDR3 is 17 residues long. Germline V gene lookup returns CDR1 SGHVS and CDR2 FNYEAQ. The DNA of the CDR3 is TGTGCCAGCAGCCCACCCCTCGCGGGAGAGGGGTACAATGAGCAGTTCTTC. This encodes CASSPPLAGEGYNEQFF.

Comment on this clonotype: This may be a read error: a much more frequent sequence differs by one nucleotide. This rearrangement joins TRBV10-2 to TRBJ2-7; 9 nucleotides align to TRBD2. J lost 3 bases, V lost 4 bases, and 7 bases had no gene match. CDR1 and CDR2 from the germline V gene are WSHSY and SAAADI. The CDR3 sequence is 15 residues long. The DNA of the CDR3 is TGCGCCAGCAGTGTACTAGCGGGTGAGCGCTACGAGCAGTACTTC. Protein: CASSVLAGERYEQYF.

This clonotype was observed a few times. This sequence joins TRBV11-2 and TRBJ2-3; D possibly corresponds to TRBD2 (5 bases). Germline assignment: CDR1 SGHAT and CDR2 FQNNGV. The CDR3 loop spans 15 amino acids. With 5 bases removed from V and 2 bases from J, the gap between germline ends came to 14 bases. The CDR3 loop is CASSLSLAITDTQYF. The CDR3 coding sequence is TGTGCCAGCAGCCTGTCCCTAGCTATCACAGATACGCAGTATTTT.

About this clonotype itself: A much larger clone differs by one base, so this may be a read error. The CDR3 here is CASSLGQILGNPIYF. CDR3 bases: TGTGCCAGCAGTCTCGGACAGATATTAGGAAACCCCATATATTTT. V usage is TRBV28 and J usage is TRBJ1-3; tentative D call: TRBD1 (6 bases). The CDR3 totals 15 residues. In germline, CDR1 is MDHEN, CDR2 SYDVKM.

A few counts support this clonotype. J is TRBJ2-1 and V is TRBV18; 11 bases align to TRBD2. Looked up from germline, CDR1 is KGHSH and CDR2 is LQKENI. The length of the CDR3 is 15 residues. After removal of 2 bases from V and 6 bases from J, the junction contained 3 bases not matched to a gene. CDR3 sequence (DNA): TGTGCCAGCTCACCAATGGGACTAGCGGCCAATGAGCAGTTCTTC. This translates into CASSPMGLAANEQFF.

The chain has TRBV12-3 or TRBV12-4 and TRBJ2-1, with 13 nucleotides matching TRBD2. The CDR3 is 16 residues long. Losses at the gene ends were 5 bases for V and 9 bases for J; bases not matched to a gene: 10. In DNA, the CDR3 is TGTGCCAGCAGTCACCTACTAGCGGGAGGGCCGAGTGAGCAGTTCTTC. Translating it yields CASSHLLAGGPSEQFF.

This clonotype was counted ten times or more. This chain connects TRBV12-3 or TRBV12-4 to TRBJ2-1, with TRBD2 as a possible D gene (5 bases). This CDR3 spans 14 amino acids. Between the trimmed V and J ends, which lost 1 base and 8 bases, there was a span of 12 bases. CDR3 sequence: CASSLGQAGDEQFF. As DNA, the CDR3 is TGTGCCAGCAGTTTAGGGCAGGCGGGTGATGAGCAGTTCTTC.

This clonotype came up many times. J is TRBJ2-3 and V is TRBV7-2; D is possibly TRBD2 (6 bases). CDR3 size: 15 residues. Germline V gene sequence: CDR1 SGHTA, CDR2 FQGNSA. V was shortened by 5 bases and J by 1 base, with 13 bases between the two germline ends. CDR3 in DNA: TGTGCCAGCAGCCCAGTGGGCGGGGGCACAGATACGCAGTATTTT. Translating it yields CASSPVGGGTDTQYF.

This clonotype was counted many times. The chain employs TRBV12-3 or TRBV12-4 and TRBJ1-1; D gene uncertain. This CDR3 comprises 14 residues. V was clipped by 4 bases and J by 0 bases, with 9 bases between them. The CDR3 is CASSSATMNTEAFF. CDR3 sequence (DNA): TGTGCCAGCAGTTCTGCCACCATGAACACTGAAGCTTTCTTT.

The genes are TRBV4-3 and TRBJ2-1; 10 bases align to TRBD2. CDR3 length: 14 residues. The ends lost 6 bases at V and 8 bases at J; junction bases unmatched: 7. Germline CDR1 and CDR2: LGHNA and YSLEER. CDR3 coding DNA: TGCGCCAGCAGGAAGCGGGAGGGCCCCCATGAGCAGTTCTTC. It is translated as CASRKREGPHEQFF.

This clonotype has ten or more counts. This chain connects TRBV12-5 to TRBJ2-1; D is unresolved. Germline V lookup: CDR1 LGHNT, CDR2 FRNRAP. The CDR3 covers 11 residues. V lost 9 bases to trimming and J lost 10 bases, with 13 bases between them. Written as DNA, the CDR3 is TGTGCTAGAGCCCTGGGAATAGAGCAGTTCTTC. Residues: CARALGIEQFF. The full variable domain, its missing parts supplied by reference TRBV12-5 and TRBJ2-1, is DARVTQTPRHKVTEMGQEVTMRCQPILGHNTVFWYRQTMMQGLELLAYFRNRAPLDDSGMPKDRFSAEMPDATLATLKIQPSEPRDSAVYFCARALGIEQFFGPGTRLTVL.

The chain uses TRBV6-2 or TRBV6-3 and TRBJ2-4; no definite D call. Germline assignment: CDR1 MNHEY and CDR2 SVGEGT. Trimming left V 5 bases short and J 6 bases short, with 5 bases between. The CDR3 is 11 residues long. The CDR3: CASSPANIQYF. Written as DNA, the CDR3 is TGTGCCAGCAGTCCAGCAAACATTCAGTACTTC.

This clonotype has ten or more counts. The chain has TRBV27 and TRBJ2-2; D may be TRBD2 (7 bases). The CDR3 covers 15 residues. From germline, CDR1 is MNHEY and CDR2 SMNVEV (reference sequence). The germline V and J ends were trimmed by 4 bases and 5 bases, with 14 bases remaining between them. CDR3 region: CASSWGGGGTGELFF. DNA for the CDR3: TGTGCCAGCAGTTGGGGAGGGGGTGGTACCGGGGAGCTGTTTTTT.

The chain joins TRBV4-2 to TRBJ2-1, with TRBD2 matching 8 bases. The CDR3 length is 15 residues. The ends lost 0 bases at V and 7 bases at J; junction bases unmatched: 5. Germline assignment: CDR1 LGHNA and CDR2 YNFKEQ. The CDR3 region is CASSQDSGGGNEQFF. The CDR3 coding sequence is TGTGCCAGCAGCCAAGATTCGGGGGGGGGAAATGAGCAGTTCTTC.